The 6 T cell receptor beta chains in this list originate from one sample, sequenced in a study of OX40 agonist ivuxolimab in advanced cancers. Measured with immunoSEQ multiplex PCR; TCRdb has only the in-frame clones, and not every one. There are 25,000 to 30,000 clones in the sample; roughly 77% occur only once, and around 31% lies in the top ten. The specimen was CD4+ or CD8+ T cells sorted from blood, collected in a trial of the OX40 agonist ivuxolimab. The receptors were sampled from an adult with an advanced solid tumor such as melanoma, head and neck, liver or kidney cancer.

This rearrangement joins TRBV6-6 to TRBJ2-1; 12 nucleotides match TRBD2. CDR1 is MNHNY and CDR2 is SVGAGI in the germline V gene (reference sequence). This CDR3 contains 16 residues. Losses at the gene ends were 7 bases for V and 8 bases for J; bases not matched to a gene: 12. CDR3 residues: CASNPRPGLAGHEQFF. Written as DNA, the CDR3 is TGTGCCAGCAACCCGAGGCCGGGACTAGCGGGCCATGAGCAGTTCTTC.

V is TRBV5-4 and J is TRBJ1-4, with D possibly being TRBD1 (5 bases). The length of the CDR3 is 14 residues. The V end lost 4 bases, the J end lost 4 bases, and 11 bases lay between the germline ends. Germline V CDR1 and CDR2: SGHNT, YYREEE (reference sequence). For the CDR3, the DNA is TGTGCCAGCAGCCTCCGGGGGGTTAATGAAAAACTGTTTTTT. This codes for CASSLRGVNEKLFF.

On this clone itself: An end of the junction does not agree with germline; a read error may underlie this. The gene calls are TRBV7-9 and TRBJ2-3; D unclear. The CDR3 is 11 residues long. Looked up from germline, CDR1 is SEHNR and CDR2 is FQNEAQ (reference sequence). The CDR3 bases are TGCGCCAGCAGCTTAATCGATACGCAGTATTTT. Translating gives CASSLIDTQYF.

V is TRBV7-8 and J is TRBJ2-7; D perhaps matches TRBD2 (6 bases). The V gene lost 2 bases and the J gene lost 3 bases, with 20 bases spanning the gap. The CDR3 sequence is 17 residues long. CDR1 is SGHVS, CDR2 FQNEAQ, per germline. Here the CDR3 DNA reads TGTGCCAGCAGCTTAAGGGGCGGGGTACTTAACTTCTACGAGCAGTACTTC. Protein product: CASSLRGGVLNFYEQYF.

The gene calls are TRBV27 and TRBJ1-6; D gene uncertain. The V end was cut by 3 bases, the J end by 1 base, with 7 bases between. The CDR3 totals 15 residues. Germline assignment: CDR1 MNHEY and CDR2 SMNVEV (reference sequence). CDR3 region: CASSFSASYNSPLHF. CDR3 sequence (DNA): TGTGCCAGCAGTTTCTCGGCGTCCTATAATTCACCCCTCCACTTT.

The rearrangement uses TRBV7-9 and TRBJ1-5; 9 nucleotides line up with TRBD1. The CDR3 totals 14 residues. V shed 5 bases and J 6 bases; nucleotides not matched to a gene: 5. Per germline, CDR1 SEHNR and CDR2 FQNEAQ (reference sequence). The CDR3 is CASSTGGASQPQHF. The CDR3 DNA follows: TGTGCCAGCAGCACAGGGGGCGCGAGTCAGCCCCAGCATTTT.